The 16 T cell receptor beta chains given below trace back to one sample, sequenced in a study of T cells in Graves' hyperthyroidism and ophthalmopathy. Amplified regions were TCR beta CDR3 sequences from RNA transcripts. The HTBI primer set served for first-round RT-PCR of the TCR CDR3. TCRdb called the multiplex PCR reads again in MiXCR, with one record for every CDR3 protein. The data hold a few hundred thousand distinct CDR3 sequences, with around a sixth observed a single time. The sample comprised blood. The receptor set was obtained from a woman under 40 with Graves' hyperthyroidism.

This clonotype has just a few counts. A much larger clone sits a single nucleotide away, making a read error possible. This chain links TRBV7-2 with TRBJ2-7, with 9 bases fitting TRBD2. The CDR3 runs to 15 residues. Losses at the gene ends were 6 bases for V and 4 bases for J; bases not matched to a gene: 10. Germline values: CDR1 SGHTA, CDR2 FQGNSA. In DNA form, the CDR3 reads TGTGCCAGCAGTTCTAGCGGGGCAGATGTGTACGAGCAGTACTTC. Translation gives CASSSSGADVYEQYF.

This clonotype was picked up a small number of times. This chain connects TRBV3-1 to TRBJ1-2; D perhaps matches TRBD1 (5 bases). CDR3 length: 14 amino acids. Looked up from germline, CDR1 is LGHDT and CDR2 is YNNKEL (reference sequence). V lost 1 base and J 8 bases, leaving 14 bases between the germline ends. CDR3: CASSQGRSGDGYTF. CDR3 bases: TGTGCCAGCAGCCAAGGCCGTAGCGGGGACGGCTACACCTTC.

With regard to this clonotype: A much larger clone lies one base from this, so it may be a read error. The chain uses TRBV20-1 and TRBJ2-7, with D uncertain. V was trimmed by 0 bases and J by 6 bases, leaving 18 bases between them. Germline CDR1 DFQATT, CDR2 SNEGSKA (reference sequence). The CDR3 has 15 residues. The CDR3 nucleotides read TGCAGTGCTAGAGATACGAGAAATCCTACACGCGAGCAGTACTTC. Protein: CSARDTRNPTREQYF.

The count of this clonotype is one. The chain couples TRBV20-1 to TRBJ2-1; 10 bases align to TRBD2. Germline values: CDR1 DFQATT, CDR2 SNEGSKA (reference sequence). This CDR3 has 14 amino acids. With V trimmed by 3 bases and J by 8 bases, 7 bases remained unmatched. CDR3: CSASGLAGVYEQFF. In DNA form, the CDR3 reads TGCAGTGCTAGTGGTCTAGCGGGAGTCTATGAGCAGTTCTTC.

This clonotype was counted only a few times. The chain links TRBV10-3 to TRBJ2-1; 8 bases fit TRBD2. The germline V gene encodes CDR1 ENHRY and CDR2 SYGVKD. Trimming removed 5 bases from V and 7 bases from J; junction bases left unmatched: 10. The CDR3 covers 15 residues. The CDR3 loop is CAISRAGTRENEQFF. Here the CDR3 DNA reads TGTGCCATCAGTCGTGCCGGGACTAGGGAGAATGAGCAGTTCTTC.

This clonotype was seen at least ten times. V and J are TRBV28 and TRBJ1-2; a weak D match, TRBD1 (6 bases). The CDR3 covers 17 residues. Germline V gene lookup returns CDR1 MDHEN and CDR2 SYDVKM. The ends were cut back, 6 bases at V and 4 bases at J, with 24 bases in the middle. The CDR3: CASSHRDNRARSYGYTF. CDR3 bases: TGTGCCAGCAGCCACCGGGACAACAGGGCGCGGAGCTATGGCTACACCTTC.

This clonotype turned up a few times. V is TRBV27 and J is TRBJ2-2; TRBD2 might be the D (6 bases). The CDR3 has 14 residues. The germline V gene encodes CDR1 MNHEY and CDR2 SMNVEV (reference sequence). Trimming removed 7 bases from V and 2 bases from J, with 11 bases in between. CDR3 sequence (DNA): TGTGCCAGCAAGGGACTTTCTAACACCGGGGAGCTGTTTTTT. Protein sequence: CASKGLSNTGELFF.

This clonotype appeared many times. This sequence joins TRBV30 and TRBJ1-3, with D hard to call. This CDR3 has 14 amino acids. Trimming took off 8 bases at V and 0 bases at J, with 14 bases between the two ends. Germline V gene lookup returns CDR1 GTSNPN and CDR2 SVGIG (reference sequence). CDR3 DNA: TGTGCCCAACGGACGGTGATCTCTGGAAACACCATATATTTT. It codes for CAQRTVISGNTIYF. Using reference TRBV30 and TRBJ1-3 for the parts outside the CDR3, the full variable domain is SQTIHQWPATLVQPVGSPLSLECTVEGTSNPNLYWYRQAAGRGLQLLFYSVGIGQISSEVPQNLSASRPQDRQFILSSKKLLLSDSGFYLCAQRTVISGNTIYFGEGSWLTVV.

In this sample, this clonotype turned up a few times. The gene calls are TRBV4-3 and TRBJ2-3; 7 bases fit TRBD1. In germline, CDR1 is LGHNA, CDR2 YSLEER. The CDR3 totals 15 residues. With 4 bases clipped from V and 2 bases from J, the junction kept 6 bases outside the gene matches. The CDR3 DNA reads TGCGCCAGCAGCCCCTGGGGACAGAACACAGATACGCAGTATTTT. It yields the protein CASSPWGQNTDTQYF.

This clonotype was seen at least ten times. This chain connects TRBV6-1 to TRBJ2-2, with D hard to call. The germline V and J ends were trimmed by 3 bases and 7 bases, with 3 bases remaining between them. Germline CDR1 is MNHNS and CDR2 is SASEGT. The CDR3 runs to 11 residues. CDR3 in amino acids: CASSEVGELFF. CDR3 sequence (DNA): TGTGCCAGCAGTGAGGTCGGGGAGCTGTTTTTT.

This clonotype was counted a few times. The chain has TRBV14 and TRBJ2-2, with TRBD2 as a possible D gene (5 bases). CDR1 SGHDN and CDR2 FVKESK come from the germline V gene. This CDR3 has 20 amino acids. The V end was cut by 0 bases, the J end by 1 base, with 21 bases between. This CDR3 is CASSQDRGGTMRLNTGELFF. For the CDR3, the DNA is TGTGCCAGCAGCCAAGATCGGGGTGGAACGATGAGGCTGAACACCGGGGAGCTGTTTTTT. The full variable domain, its missing parts supplied by reference TRBV14 and TRBJ2-2, is EAGVTQFPSHSVIEKGQTVTLRCDPISGHDNLYWYRRVMGKEIKFLLHFVKESKQDESGMPNNRFLAERTGGTYSTLKVQPAELEDSGVYFCASSQDRGGTMRLNTGELFFGEGSRLTVL.

This clonotype has more than one count but fewer than ten. CDR3 protein: CASSSPRGYEQYF. CDR3 nucleotides: TGTGCCAGCAGTTCCCCTCGTGGCTACGAGCAGTACTTC. V and J are TRBV6-2 or TRBV6-3 and TRBJ2-7; unclear D gene. The V gene's germline CDR1 is MNHEY and CDR2 SVGEGT. The CDR3 is 13 amino acids. With 4 bases removed from V and 3 bases from J, the gap between germline ends came to 10 bases.

The chain joins TRBV15 to TRBJ2-2, with TRBD2 matching over 10 bases. With 4 bases clipped from V and 5 bases from J, the junction kept 7 bases outside the gene matches. This CDR3 is built from 16 residues. From germline, CDR1 is LNHNV and CDR2 YYDKDF (reference sequence). This CDR3 reads CATSTLLAGLTGELFF. The CDR3 DNA is TGTGCCACCAGCACATTACTAGCGGGATTGACCGGGGAGCTGTTTTTT.

V and J are TRBV6-5 and TRBJ2-7; D may be TRBD2 (5 bases). Trimming left V 2 bases short and J 9 bases short, with 20 bases between. CDR1 MNHEY and CDR2 SVGAGI come from the germline V gene. This CDR3 has 15 residues. CDR3 sequence (DNA): TGTGCCAGCAGTTACGCCGACTTTGTGGGAGTCGGGCAGTACTTC. Residues: CASSYADFVGVGQYF.

This clonotype was observed a few times. V and J are TRBV7-2 and TRBJ2-1; 12 nucleotides agree with TRBD2. Germline loops: CDR1 SGHTA, CDR2 FQGNSA. CDR3 length: 16 amino acids. Germline trimming cut 5 bases from V and 7 bases from J; bases unmatched to any gene: 9. CDR3 bases: TGTGCCAGCAGCCCACAGAGACTAGCGGGAGTTAATGAGCAGTTCTTC. It codes for CASSPQRLAGVNEQFF.

This clonotype was recorded many times. The V gene is TRBV12-3 or TRBV12-4, the J gene TRBJ2-7; TRBD2 agrees at 8 bases. The CDR3 loop spans 14 amino acids. V gave up 4 bases and J gave up 6 bases; unmatched junction bases: 8. The DNA for the CDR3 is TGTGCCAGCAGTTCGGGACTAGTAATGGGCGAGCAGTACTTC. Its translation is CASSSGLVMGEQYF.